These 14 T cell receptor beta chains share one sample of origin, sequenced in a study of CD8+ T cells in alopecia areata. As for treatment: oral pan-JAK inhibitor, 5-10 mg twice daily. RNA was extracted and reverse transcribed into cDNA as the sequencing template. The method was immunoSEQ multiplex PCR; TCRdb's version includes in-frame clones alone and lacks a portion of them. The sample consists of about 200,000 clones, roughly 60% of them appearing once. This sample comprised CD4+ T cells sorted from blood, obtained at week 24, from a patient treated with tofacitinib. The receptors come from a human donor with alopecia areata.

The rearrangement uses TRBV4-1 and TRBJ1-1; D not certain. Per the germline V gene, CDR1 is MGHRA and CDR2 is YSYEKL. Trimming pared 1 base from V and 6 bases from J, leaving 15 bases between. This CDR3 is built from 15 residues. CDR3 loop: CASSQGASRNAEAFF. The CDR3 nucleotides are TGCGCCAGCAGCCAAGGGGCATCTCGGAATGCTGAAGCTTTCTTT.

This clone was seen only a few times. The CDR3 loop reads CASSRTGNSYEQYF. The CDR3 DNA sequence: TGTGCCAGCAGCCGCACAGGGAACTCCTACGAGCAGTACTTC. The chain uses TRBV5-5 and TRBJ2-7, with TRBD1 as a possible D gene (6 bases). CDR3 length: 14 amino acids. V was pared by 4 bases and J by 0 bases, with 11 bases between. Per germline, CDR1 SGHKS and CDR2 YYEKEE (reference sequence).

The chain is built from TRBV4-3 and TRBJ2-1, with 11 bases that match TRBD2. From germline, CDR1 is LGHNA and CDR2 YSLEER. V shed 0 bases and J 2 bases; nucleotides not matched to a gene: 3. CDR3 size: 17 residues. Here the CDR3 reads CASSQDSGGAPYNEQFF. In nucleotides, the CDR3 is TGCGCCAGCAGCCAAGATAGCGGGGGGGCACCCTACAATGAGCAGTTCTTC.

This clone was picked up one time. The chain carries TRBV2 and TRBJ2-6; D is unresolved. Germline CDR1 reads SNHLY; CDR2 reads FYNNEI. The CDR3 is 15 residues long. Trimming pared 6 bases from V and 1 base from J, leaving 10 bases between. This chain's CDR3 is CASSLGQSGANVLTF. CDR3 coding DNA: TGTGCCAGCAGCCTAGGGCAGTCTGGGGCCAACGTCCTGACTTTC.

This clone was counted only a few times. The chain combines TRBV2 with TRBJ2-6, with a weak D call TRBD1 (5 bases). The CDR3 consists of 17 residues. The V gene lost 3 bases and the J gene lost 1 base, with 13 bases spanning the gap. Per the germline V gene, CDR1 is SNHLY and CDR2 is FYNNEI. CDR3 in amino acids: CASSEGRVLSGANVLTF. The CDR3 DNA sequence: TGTGCCAGCAGTGAGGGCAGGGTCTTATCTGGGGCCAACGTCCTGACTTTC.

This clone was recorded once. The chain employs TRBV14 and TRBJ1-1; D call uncertain. V was shortened by 2 bases and J by 6 bases, with 10 bases between the two germline ends. Germline V gives CDR1 SGHDN, CDR2 FVKESK. There are 13 residues in the CDR3. CDR3 DNA: TGTGCCAGCAGCCAATTTCCCCTCGCTGAAGCTTTCTTT. It is translated as CASSQFPLAEAFF. Full variable domain (missing parts from reference TRBV14 and TRBJ1-1): EAGVTQFPSHSVIEKGQTVTLRCDPISGHDNLYWYRRVMGKEIKFLLHFVKESKQDESGMPNNRFLAERTGGTYSTLKVQPAELEDSGVYFCASSQFPLAEAFFGQGTRLTVV.

This chain uses TRBV7-9 with TRBJ1-2; D might be TRBD1 (6 bases). The V gene's germline CDR1 is SEHNR and CDR2 FQNEAQ (reference sequence). The CDR3 has 17 amino acids. Trimming removed 0 bases from V and 0 bases from J, with 14 bases in between. CDR3 sequence (DNA): TGTGCCAGCAGCTTAGCGCTGCAGGGACAAGCTAACTATGGCTACACCTTC. Translated, it gives CASSLALQGQANYGYTF.

Concerning this clone itself: The sample holds other DNA sequences that translate to the same CDR3. This sequence joins TRBV4-1 and TRBJ1-1; no reliable D call. This CDR3 region has 12 residues. The germline V gene encodes CDR1 MGHRA and CDR2 YSYEKL. Trimming took off 0 bases at V and 2 bases at J, with 1 base between the two ends. For the CDR3, the DNA is TGCGCCAGCAGCCAAGAAAACACTGAAGCTTTCTTT. Amino acids: CASSQENTEAFF.

The chain employs TRBV29-1 and TRBJ2-7; maybe TRBD1 (5 bases). The germline V gene has CDR1 SQVTM and CDR2 ANQGSEA. V lost 8 bases to trimming and J lost 3 bases, with 17 bases between them. The CDR3 spans 13 residues. The CDR3 region has the DNA TGCAGCACTGGGGAAGGGGCATTCTACGAGCAGTACTTC. Translating gives CSTGEGAFYEQYF.

This rearrangement joins TRBV15 to TRBJ2-2; D is possibly TRBD2 (5 bases). The CDR3 runs to 15 residues. Looked up from germline, CDR1 is LNHNV and CDR2 is YYDKDF (reference sequence). V was trimmed by 6 bases and J by 3 bases, leaving 14 bases between them. DNA for the CDR3: TGTGCCACCAGTGCTCCGGGAAGGGACACCGGGGAGCTGTTTTTT. Protein product: CATSAPGRDTGELFF.

This rearrangement joins TRBV4-3 to TRBJ1-2; 8 nucleotides match TRBD1. The V segment lost 4 bases and the J segment 4 bases; nucleotides outside the gene matches: 8. The length of the CDR3 is 15 residues. CDR1 is LGHNA and CDR2 is YSLEER in the germline V gene. This CDR3 reads CASSPTGGIGYGYTF. The CDR3 DNA reads as TGCGCCAGCAGCCCCACAGGGGGGATTGGCTATGGCTACACCTTC.

This chain connects TRBV27 to TRBJ1-2, with TRBD1 matching 11 bases. Germline CDR1 and CDR2: MNHEY and SMNVEV (reference sequence). The trim removed 3 bases at V and 8 bases at J, leaving 2 bases unmatched. The CDR3 sequence is 13 residues long. The CDR3 protein is CASSLDRGQGYTF. DNA for the CDR3: TGTGCCAGCAGTTTGGACAGGGGGCAAGGCTACACCTTC.

The genes are TRBV29-1 and TRBJ1-2, with 8 bases fitting TRBD1. Losses at the gene ends were 2 bases for V and 4 bases for J; bases not matched to a gene: 9. Germline V CDR1 and CDR2: SQVTM, ANQGSEA. CDR3 length equals 15 residues. The CDR3 sequence: CSVEWGPGGGYGYTF. CDR3 DNA: TGCAGCGTTGAATGGGGGCCAGGGGGCGGCTATGGCTACACCTTC.

The chain combines TRBV6-5 with TRBJ2-2, with TRBD1 identical over 7 bases. Germline V gives CDR1 MNHEY, CDR2 SVGAGI. The CDR3 length is 15 residues. V was pared by 6 bases and J by 7 bases, with 11 bases of the junction left unmatched. The CDR3 sequence: CASSFRQGTVGELFF. The CDR3 DNA reads as TGTGCCAGCAGCTTCCGACAGGGAACGGTCGGGGAGCTGTTTTTT.